A single sample is the source of the 21 T cell receptor beta chains below, sequenced in a study of shared clonotypes between healthy human individuals. Sequencing was performed with immunoSEQ multiplex PCR; in TCRdb, only in-frame clones are kept and a portion is missing. Among 2 million to 2.5 million clones, 90% to 96% were seen once, and the ten largest hold around 0.13%. Sample: naive CD4+ T cells sorted from blood. Indicated subset: CD45RA+ positively selected. All receptors derive from a man aged 18 to 29 in good health.

The chain has TRBV7-6 and TRBJ1-1; D gene ambiguous. V was cut by 5 bases and J by 2 bases, with 15 bases left in between. This CDR3 is built from 15 residues. The V gene's germline CDR1 is SGHVS and CDR2 FNYEAQ. This CDR3 reads CASSPFDEGNTEAFF. Here the CDR3 DNA reads TGTGCCAGCAGCCCCTTTGACGAGGGCAACACTGAAGCTTTCTTT.

This clone was observed a single time. The gene calls are TRBV5-1 and TRBJ2-5, with D possibly TRBD2 on 6 matching bases. Germline assignment: CDR1 SGHRS and CDR2 YFSETQ. The ends were cut back, 0 bases at V and 2 bases at J, with 11 bases in the middle. This CDR3 is 15 amino acids long. Here the CDR3 DNA reads TGCGCCAGCAGCTTGGTCGGGGCGGGGCAAGAGACCCAGTACTTC. Translating it yields CASSLVGAGQETQYF.

The V call is TRBV19, the J call TRBJ1-2; no clear D gene. Germline CDR1 and CDR2: LNHDA and SQIVND (reference sequence). The CDR3 sequence is 12 residues long. V lost 3 bases to trimming and J lost 2 bases, with 4 bases between them. Written as DNA, the CDR3 is TGTGCCAGTAGTATGCAGAACTATGGCTACACCTTC. Residues: CASSMQNYGYTF.

The chain carries TRBV4-3 and TRBJ1-2, with D possibly TRBD1 on 6 matching bases. The germline gives CDR1 LGHNA, CDR2 YSLEER. Deletions cut 0 bases from V and 8 bases from J, with 13 bases between. CDR3 length: 14 amino acids. The CDR3 spells CASSQDLAGVGYTF. The DNA of the CDR3 is TGCGCCAGCAGCCAAGATCTGGCAGGGGTCGGCTACACCTTC.

This chain uses TRBV4-1 with TRBJ1-2; 7 bases are a match to TRBD1. After removal of 5 bases from V and 5 bases from J, the junction contained 11 bases not matched to a gene. The germline V gene has CDR1 MGHRA and CDR2 YSYEKL. This CDR3 comprises 15 residues. The CDR3 bases are TGCGCCAGCAGCTTACGTCAGGGGGTAGAATATGGCTACACCTTC. Translating gives CASSLRQGVEYGYTF.

This sequence joins TRBV7-2 and TRBJ2-7; TRBD2 matches at 13 bases. The germline gives CDR1 SGHTA, CDR2 FQGNSA. Trimming cost V 5 bases and J 3 bases; bases outside gene matches: 7. This CDR3 has 16 amino acids. The CDR3 region is CASSIRLAGGYYEQYF. CDR3 nucleotides: TGTGCCAGCAGCATAAGACTAGCGGGAGGTTACTACGAGCAGTACTTC.

J is TRBJ2-3 and V is TRBV7-2, with no clear D. The ends were cut back, 4 bases at V and 4 bases at J, with 6 bases in the middle. This CDR3 comprises 12 residues. CDR1 is SGHTA, CDR2 FQGNSA, per germline. The CDR3 nucleotides are TGTGCCAGCAGCTCAGATGCAGATACGCAGTATTTT. It is translated as CASSSDADTQYF.

The rearrangement joins TRBV19 to TRBJ1-1; 8 bases are shared with TRBD1. This CDR3 is built from 13 residues. Germline V lookup: CDR1 LNHDA, CDR2 SQIVND (reference sequence). V gave up 6 bases and J gave up 3 bases; unmatched junction bases: 3. CDR3 region: CASSTGGDTEAFF. CDR3 coding DNA: TGTGCCAGTAGCACAGGGGGGGACACTGAAGCTTTCTTT.

V and J are TRBV23-1 and TRBJ2-2; 16 bases line up with TRBD2. TRBV23-1 is assigned to the ORF class and has an uncertain function. The CDR3 runs 21 residues. J was trimmed by 0 bases and V by 3 bases; bases with no gene match: 10. For the CDR3, the DNA is TGCGCCAGCAGTCATCCGGTCCCGGGACTAGCGGGAGGGCCGAACACCGGGGAGCTGTTTTTT. Protein sequence: CASSHPVPGLAGGPNTGELFF.

Worth noting for this clone: Within the sample, other DNA sequences also encode this same CDR3. The chain joins TRBV30 to TRBJ1-5; tentative D call: TRBD1 (6 bases). In germline, CDR1 is GTSNPN, CDR2 SVGIG (reference sequence). The V end lost 3 bases, the J end lost 7 bases, and 13 bases lay between the germline ends. The CDR3 is 13 residues long. The CDR3 DNA follows: TGTGCCTGGAGCGCACAGGGAGGCCAGCCCCAGCATTTT. It translates to CAWSAQGGQPQHF.

The gene calls are TRBV5-1 and TRBJ1-5; weak D call: TRBD1 (6 bases). CDR3 length: 20 amino acids. Germline-derived CDR1 and CDR2 are SGHRS and YFSETQ. The ends were cut back, 0 bases at V and 0 bases at J, with 22 bases in the middle. CDR3 loop: CASSLGPRNTGSYSNQPQHF. CDR3 nucleotides: TGCGCCAGCAGCTTGGGTCCCCGCAACACAGGGTCGTATAGCAATCAGCCCCAGCATTTT.

The J gene is TRBJ2-1, the V gene TRBV2; D not certain. The CDR3 has 13 residues. The V gene lost 3 bases and the J gene lost 12 bases, with 15 bases spanning the gap. Germline values: CDR1 SNHLY, CDR2 FYNNEI. The DNA of the CDR3 is TGTGCCAGCAGTGATGTTGGTGCCCGGAGGCAGTTCTTC. Its translation is CASSDVGARRQFF.

This clone was detected once. This sequence joins TRBV28 and TRBJ2-5; TRBD1 matches at 8 bases. CDR1 and CDR2 (germline): MDHEN, SYDVKM. The ends lost 7 bases at V and 5 bases at J; junction bases unmatched: 15. The CDR3 runs 16 residues. The DNA for the CDR3 is TGTGCCAGCACCTCCACCCTCCAGGGGGCGGGCGAGACCCAGTACTTC. Protein product: CASTSTLQGAGETQYF. Complete variable domain (other parts from reference TRBV28 and TRBJ2-5): DVKVTQSSRYLVKRTGEKVFLECVQDMDHENMFWYRQDPGLGLRLIYFSYDVKMKEKGDIPEGYSVSREKKERFSLILESASTNQTSMYLCASTSTLQGAGETQYFGPGTRLLVL.

The V call is TRBV7-9, the J call TRBJ1-2; 7 bases line up with TRBD1. CDR3 length: 15 residues. The V gene's germline CDR1 is SEHNR and CDR2 FQNEAQ (reference sequence). J lost 7 bases, V lost 10 bases, and 18 bases had no gene match. CDR3 nucleotide sequence: TGTGCCACCACGGGGGCTACAGGGGAAGGGGCTGGCTACACCTTC. This translates into CATTGATGEGAGYTF.

This chain uses TRBV2 with TRBJ2-5, with D perhaps TRBD1 (6 bases). Trimming cost V 4 bases and J 3 bases, with 9 bases left between them. Per germline, CDR1 SNHLY and CDR2 FYNNEI. This CDR3 is 13 amino acids long. The CDR3 region has the DNA TGTGCCAGCAGTGTCTACAGGGAAGAGACCCAGTACTTC. Amino acids: CASSVYREETQYF.

The genes are TRBV11-2 and TRBJ2-2, with 8 bases that match TRBD2. Germline V gene data show CDR1 as SGHAT and CDR2 as FQNNGV. V trimming: 7 bases; J trimming: 2 bases; junction bases outside the gene matches: 3. The CDR3 is made up of 14 amino acids. CDR3 amino acids: CASTSGSNTGELFF. DNA of the CDR3: TGTGCCAGCACCAGCGGGAGTAACACCGGGGAGCTGTTTTTT. Supplemented by reference TRBV11-2 and TRBJ2-2, the full variable domain reads EAGVAQSPRYKIIEKRQSVAFWCNPISGHATLYWYQQILGQGPKLLIQFQNNGVVDDSQLPKDRFSAERLKGVDSTLKIQPAKLEDSAVYLCASTSGSNTGELFFGEGSRLTVL.

Here the CDR3 DNA reads TGTGCCAGCAGTGAAGAGGGGCCTGGCAATCAGCCCCAGCATTTT. Its translation: CASSEEGPGNQPQHF. V is TRBV6-1 and J is TRBJ1-5; D might be TRBD1 (5 bases). This CDR3 is 15 amino acids long. Germline CDR1 MNHNS, CDR2 SASEGT. Trimming shortened V by 1 base and J by 2 bases, and 9 bases separated the two germline ends.

V is TRBV2 and J is TRBJ2-7, with 11 positions matching TRBD2. With V trimmed by 8 bases and J by 2 bases, 11 bases remained unmatched. The CDR3 extends over 16 amino acids. Germline CDR1 is SNHLY and CDR2 is FYNNEI. As DNA, the CDR3 is TGTGCCAGCCTTGGCCAAACTAGCGGGAGAGCCTACGAGCAGTACTTC. It encodes CASLGQTSGRAYEQYF.

This sequence joins TRBV10-2 and TRBJ1-2, with D tentatively TRBD1 (6 bases). Trimming took 7 bases from V and 6 from J, leaving 15 bases between them. Germline loops: CDR1 WSHSY, CDR2 SAAADI. This CDR3 spans 13 amino acids. The CDR3 loop reads CASTQWGQNGYTF. The CDR3 DNA sequence: TGCGCCAGCACCCAGTGGGGGCAGAATGGCTACACCTTC.

This sequence joins TRBV7-9 and TRBJ2-5, with 10 bases lining up with TRBD2. CDR3 length: 19 residues. CDR1 is SEHNR, CDR2 FQNEAQ, per germline (reference sequence). Trimming cost V 5 bases and J 1 base; bases outside gene matches: 16. CDR3 in DNA: TGTGCCAGCAGCGAAGCGGGGGGGATCGCGATCCGGAGCCAAGAGACCCAGTACTTC. Translated: CASSEAGGIAIRSQETQYF.

The rearrangement joins TRBV30 to TRBJ2-5, with D unresolved. The V gene lost 0 bases and the J gene lost 4 bases, with 15 bases spanning the gap. The CDR3 contains 15 residues. CDR1 and CDR2 (germline): GTSNPN, SVGIG (reference sequence). CDR3 residues: CAWSVPVSITETQYF. In DNA, the CDR3 is TGTGCCTGGAGTGTACCTGTCTCCATTACAGAGACCCAGTACTTC.